This TCR beta chain was recovered during a study of T cells in Graves' hyperthyroidism and ophthalmopathy. From RNA transcripts, TCR beta CDR3 regions were amplified. The study used the HTBI primer set for a first-round RT-PCR of the TCR CDR3. MiXCR, applied by TCRdb to the multiplex PCR reads, yields one record per CDR3 protein. Among some 350,000 distinct CDR3 sequences listed, approximately 19% were seen once. This clonotype was picked up a small number of times. Investigators excluded patients with uncontrolled infection, other autoimmune disease, pregnancy or lactation. CDR3 size: 12 residues. Trimming took off 7 bases at V and 2 bases at J, with 6 bases between the two ends. From germline, CDR1 is MNHEY and CDR2 SVGEGT.

Sequenced material: blood. V gene TRBV6-2 or TRBV6-3 combines with J gene TRBJ1-5; no definite D call. The receptor's source is a woman aged 18-35 years with Graves' hyperthyroidism. The CDR3 spells CASTDGNQPQHF. The CDR3 DNA follows: TGTGCCAGCACCGACGGCAATCAGCCCCAGCATTTT.